The 7 T cell receptor beta chains listed next were all sequenced from one sample in a study of identical twins. One entry per CDR3 protein results from TCRdb running MiXCR on the 5' RACE reads. The sample has hundreds of thousands of distinct CDR3 sequences, more than 6.5% seen once; the top ten hold less than 2%. The data were also submitted as part of a second study, on yellow fever vaccine responses in identical twins.

The sample consisted of memory (CD45RO+) T cells sorted from blood. The receptors stem from a woman between 18 and 30 years old in good health.

The chain carries TRBV6-1 and TRBJ2-3, with a possible D match to TRBD1 (5 bases). Germline V gene sequence: CDR1 MNHNS, CDR2 SASEGT. This CDR3 spans 13 amino acids. V was cut by 3 bases and J by 4 bases, with 8 bases left in between. This CDR3 reads CASSDTGADTQYF. The CDR3 DNA sequence: TGTGCCAGCAGTGACACAGGAGCAGATACGCAGTATTTT.

This clonotype has at least ten counts. V is TRBV20-1 and J is TRBJ2-7, with a possible D match to TRBD1 (5 bases). V lost 6 bases to trimming and J lost 5 bases, with 23 bases between them. The CDR3 extends over 15 amino acids. Germline CDR1 reads DFQATT; CDR2 reads SNEGSKA (reference sequence). The CDR3 DNA reads TGCAGTGCCCTCTCCCTGGAGCAGGGTCTGCACGAGCAGTACTTC. Protein: CSALSLEQGLHEQYF.

The V and J genes are TRBV5-1 and TRBJ2-2; 7 bases align to TRBD2. The CDR3 has 16 amino acids. V trimming: 4 bases; J trimming: 3 bases; junction bases outside the gene matches: 9. The germline gives CDR1 SGHRS, CDR2 YFSETQ. Here the CDR3 DNA reads TGCGCCAGCAGCCCATTATGGCGGGAGCACACCGGGGAGCTGTTTTTT. It is translated as CASSPLWREHTGELFF.

The genes are TRBV11-2 and TRBJ2-1; TRBD2 matches 8 bases. V lost 5 bases to trimming and J lost 8 bases; unmatched junction nucleotides: 14. CDR3 size: 16 residues. Germline V gene sequence: CDR1 SGHAT, CDR2 FQNNGV. The CDR3 is CASSPLGSGNGDEQFF. The CDR3, as DNA: TGTGCCAGCAGCCCTTTGGGTAGCGGGAACGGGGATGAGCAGTTCTTC.

This clonotype has ten or more counts. The chain is built from TRBV7-2 and TRBJ1-1; 8 nucleotides align to TRBD1. The junction had 5 bases not matched to a gene; V was cut back by 5 bases and J by 0 bases. CDR1 and CDR2 from the germline V gene are SGHTA and FQGNSA. The CDR3 loop spans 15 amino acids. This CDR3 is CASSPGQGMNTEAFF. The CDR3 DNA follows: TGTGCCAGCAGCCCCGGACAGGGAATGAACACTGAAGCTTTCTTT.

The chain has TRBV5-1 and TRBJ2-3; D gene ambiguous. Trimming left V 2 bases short and J 2 bases short, with 9 bases between. CDR1 is SGHRS and CDR2 is YFSETQ in the germline V gene. This CDR3 has 14 amino acids. In DNA, the CDR3 is TGCGCCAGCAGCTTAAGCAGAACCACAGATACGCAGTATTTT. Its protein product is CASSLSRTTDTQYF.

In regard to this clonotype: A much larger clonotype is one base distant, so this may be a read error. The J gene is TRBJ2-1, the V gene TRBV3-1; TRBD1 matches at 7 bases. The CDR3 covers 17 residues. The germline V gene has CDR1 LGHDT and CDR2 YNNKEL (reference sequence). CDR3 sequence reads: CATSHGHRDSWVNEQFF. The CDR3 DNA reads as TGTGCCACCAGCCATGGACACCGGGACAGTTGGGTCAATGAGCAGTTCTTC.